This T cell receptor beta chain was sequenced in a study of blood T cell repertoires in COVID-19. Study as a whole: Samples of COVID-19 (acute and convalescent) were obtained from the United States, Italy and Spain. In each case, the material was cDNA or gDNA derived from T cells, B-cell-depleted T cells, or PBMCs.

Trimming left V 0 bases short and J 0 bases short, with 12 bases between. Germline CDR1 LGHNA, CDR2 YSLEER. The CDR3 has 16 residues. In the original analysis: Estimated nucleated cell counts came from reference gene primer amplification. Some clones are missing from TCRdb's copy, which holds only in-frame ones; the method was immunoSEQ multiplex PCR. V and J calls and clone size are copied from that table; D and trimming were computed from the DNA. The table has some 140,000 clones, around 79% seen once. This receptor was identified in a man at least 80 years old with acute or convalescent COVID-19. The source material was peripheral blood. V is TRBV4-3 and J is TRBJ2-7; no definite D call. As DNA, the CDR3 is TGCGCCAGCAGCCAAGATCTAGGATTTTACTCCTACGAGCAGTACTTC. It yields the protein CASSQDLGFYSYEQYF.